The TCR beta chain described here comes from a study of CD4 T cells in relation to SARS-CoV-2 and coronaviruses. Sequencing used immunoSEQ multiplex PCR; TCRdb keeps in-frame clones, though not all of them. Among roughly 63,000 clones listed, 94% were seen once. CD4+ T cells from unexposed donors were obtained before the COVID-19 pandemic (2011-2018). Sequencing used naive CD4+ T cells from PBMCs. The subset: naive CD4+ T cells isolated by negative enrichment. This TCR derives from a human donor in good health.

The CDR3 protein is CASSDRWGQGYGEQFF. In nucleotides, the CDR3 is TGTGCCAGCAGCGATAGGTGGGGACAGGGTTACGGTGAGCAGTTCTTC. The chain recombines TRBV7-3 with TRBJ2-1; 9 bases are shared with TRBD1. V lost 5 bases to trimming and J lost 9 bases; unmatched junction nucleotides: 14. The CDR3 has 16 residues. Germline CDR1 is SGHTA and CDR2 is FQGTGA. The whole variable domain, filled in from reference TRBV7-3 and TRBJ2-1, reads GAGVSQTPSNKVTEKGKYVELRCDPISGHTALYWYRQSLGQGPEFLIYFQGTGAADDSGLPNDRFFAVRPEGSVSTLKIQRTERGDSAVYLCASSDRWGQGYGEQFFGPGTRLTVL.